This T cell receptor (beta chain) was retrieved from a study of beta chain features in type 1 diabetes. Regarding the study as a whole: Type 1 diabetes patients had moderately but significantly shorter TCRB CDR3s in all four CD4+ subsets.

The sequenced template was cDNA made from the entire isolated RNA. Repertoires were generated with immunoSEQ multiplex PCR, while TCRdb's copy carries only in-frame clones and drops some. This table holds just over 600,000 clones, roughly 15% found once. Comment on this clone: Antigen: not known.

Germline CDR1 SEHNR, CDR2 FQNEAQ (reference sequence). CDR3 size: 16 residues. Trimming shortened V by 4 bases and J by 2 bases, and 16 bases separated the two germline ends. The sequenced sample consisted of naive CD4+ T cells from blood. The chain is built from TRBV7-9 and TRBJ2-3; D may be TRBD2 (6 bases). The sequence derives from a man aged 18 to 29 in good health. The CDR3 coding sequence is TGTGCCAGCAGCTGGACACCGGGACTCTTCACAGATACGCAGTATTTT. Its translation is CASSWTPGLFTDTQYF.